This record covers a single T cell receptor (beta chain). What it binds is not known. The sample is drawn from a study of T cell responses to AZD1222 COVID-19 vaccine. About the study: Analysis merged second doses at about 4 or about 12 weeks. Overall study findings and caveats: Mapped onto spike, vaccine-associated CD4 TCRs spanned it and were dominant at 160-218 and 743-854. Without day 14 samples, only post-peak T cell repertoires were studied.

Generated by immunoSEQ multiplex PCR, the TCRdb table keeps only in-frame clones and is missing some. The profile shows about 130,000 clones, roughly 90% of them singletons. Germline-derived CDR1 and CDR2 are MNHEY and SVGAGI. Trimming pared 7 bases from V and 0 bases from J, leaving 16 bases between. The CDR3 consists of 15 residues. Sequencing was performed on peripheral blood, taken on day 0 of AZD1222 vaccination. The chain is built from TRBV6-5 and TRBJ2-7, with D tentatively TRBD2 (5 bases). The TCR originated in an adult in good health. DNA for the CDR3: TGTGCCAGCATTGTTTTGAGGGTAAGCTCCTACGAGCAGTACTTC. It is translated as CASIVLRVSSYEQYF.